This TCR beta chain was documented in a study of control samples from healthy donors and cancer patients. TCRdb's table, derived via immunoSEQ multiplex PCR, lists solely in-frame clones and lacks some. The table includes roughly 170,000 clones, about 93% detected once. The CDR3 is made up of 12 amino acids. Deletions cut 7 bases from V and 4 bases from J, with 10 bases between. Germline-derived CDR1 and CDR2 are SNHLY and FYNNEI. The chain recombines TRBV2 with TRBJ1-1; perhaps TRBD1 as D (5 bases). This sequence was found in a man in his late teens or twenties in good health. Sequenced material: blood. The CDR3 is CASTLGTTEAFF. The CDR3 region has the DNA TGTGCCAGCACCCTTGGGACCACTGAAGCTTTCTTT.